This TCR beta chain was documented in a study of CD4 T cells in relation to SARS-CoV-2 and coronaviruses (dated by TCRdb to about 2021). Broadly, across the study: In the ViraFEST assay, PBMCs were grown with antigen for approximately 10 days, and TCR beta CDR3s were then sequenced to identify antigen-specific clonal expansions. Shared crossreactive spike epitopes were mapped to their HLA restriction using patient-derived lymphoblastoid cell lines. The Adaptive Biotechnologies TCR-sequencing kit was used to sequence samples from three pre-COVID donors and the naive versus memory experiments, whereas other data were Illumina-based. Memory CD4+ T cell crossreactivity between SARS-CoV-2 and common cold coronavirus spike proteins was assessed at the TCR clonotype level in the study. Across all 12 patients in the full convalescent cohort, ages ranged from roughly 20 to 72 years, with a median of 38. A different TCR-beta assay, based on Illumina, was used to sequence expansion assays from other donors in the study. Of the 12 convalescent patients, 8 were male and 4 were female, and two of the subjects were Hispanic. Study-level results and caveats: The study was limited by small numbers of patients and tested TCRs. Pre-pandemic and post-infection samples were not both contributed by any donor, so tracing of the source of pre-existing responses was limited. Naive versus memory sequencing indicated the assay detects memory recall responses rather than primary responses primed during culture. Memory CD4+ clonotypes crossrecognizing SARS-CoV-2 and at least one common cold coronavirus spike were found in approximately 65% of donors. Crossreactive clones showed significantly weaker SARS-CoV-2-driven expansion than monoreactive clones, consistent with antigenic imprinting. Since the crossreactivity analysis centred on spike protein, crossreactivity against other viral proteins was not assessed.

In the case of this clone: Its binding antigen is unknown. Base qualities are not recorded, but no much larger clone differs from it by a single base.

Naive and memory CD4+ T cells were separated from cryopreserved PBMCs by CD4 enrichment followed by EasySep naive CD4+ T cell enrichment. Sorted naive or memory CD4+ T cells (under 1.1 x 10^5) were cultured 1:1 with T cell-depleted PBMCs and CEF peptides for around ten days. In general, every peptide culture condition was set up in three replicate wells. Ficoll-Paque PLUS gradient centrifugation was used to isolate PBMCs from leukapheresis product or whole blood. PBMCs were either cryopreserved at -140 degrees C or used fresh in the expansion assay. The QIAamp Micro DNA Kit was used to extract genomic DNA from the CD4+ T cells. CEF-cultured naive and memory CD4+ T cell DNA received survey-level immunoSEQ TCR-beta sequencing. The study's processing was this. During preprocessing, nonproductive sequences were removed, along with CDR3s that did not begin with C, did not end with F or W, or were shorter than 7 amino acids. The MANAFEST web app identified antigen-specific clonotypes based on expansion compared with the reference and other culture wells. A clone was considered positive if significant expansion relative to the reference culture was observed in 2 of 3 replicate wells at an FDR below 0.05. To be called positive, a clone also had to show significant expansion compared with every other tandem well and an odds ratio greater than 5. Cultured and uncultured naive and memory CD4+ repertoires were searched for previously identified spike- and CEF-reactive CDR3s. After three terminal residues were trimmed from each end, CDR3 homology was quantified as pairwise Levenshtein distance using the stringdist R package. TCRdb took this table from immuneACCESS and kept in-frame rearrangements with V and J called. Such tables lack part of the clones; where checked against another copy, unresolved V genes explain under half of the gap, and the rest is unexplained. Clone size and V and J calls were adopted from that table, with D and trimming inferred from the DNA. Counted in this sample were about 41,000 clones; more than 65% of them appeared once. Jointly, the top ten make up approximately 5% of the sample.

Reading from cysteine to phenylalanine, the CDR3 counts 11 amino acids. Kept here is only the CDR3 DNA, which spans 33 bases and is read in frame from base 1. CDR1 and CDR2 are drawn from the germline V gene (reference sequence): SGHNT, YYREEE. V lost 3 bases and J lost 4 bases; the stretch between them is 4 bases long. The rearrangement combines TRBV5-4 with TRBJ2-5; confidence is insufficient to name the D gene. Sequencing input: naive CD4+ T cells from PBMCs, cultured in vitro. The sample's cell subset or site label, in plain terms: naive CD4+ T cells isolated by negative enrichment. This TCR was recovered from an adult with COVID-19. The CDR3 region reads CASSSGETQYF. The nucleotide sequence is TGTGCCAGCAGCTCTGGAGAGACCCAGTACTTC.